The 12 T cell receptor beta chains in this list originate from one sample, sequenced in a study of monozygotic twins with cystic fibrosis. TCRdb keeps only in-frame clones here, not all; method: immunoSEQ multiplex PCR. The table includes fewer than 30,000 clones, 90% detected once. The sequenced material came from blood. These receptors were collected from a girl aged 2-10 years with cystic fibrosis.

This clone was seen once. The J gene is TRBJ1-6, the V gene TRBV5-1; D unresolved. This CDR3 is built from 16 residues. V shed 3 bases and J shed 1 base, with 11 bases lying between them. Germline assignment: CDR1 SGHRS and CDR2 YFSETQ. The CDR3 DNA reads TGCGCCAGCAGCTCGACTCCGGGGTCCTATAATTCACCCCTCCACTTT. Its translation is CASSSTPGSYNSPLHF.

This chain joins TRBV29-1 and TRBJ2-3, with D unclear. The CDR3 covers 14 residues. Germline values: CDR1 SQVTM, CDR2 ANQGSEA. V gave up 3 bases and J gave up 1 base, with 11 bases separating them. In DNA, the CDR3 is TGCAGCGTTGATGCCGGAGTACGCACAGATACGCAGTATTTT. It is translated as CSVDAGVRTDTQYF.

This chain connects TRBV9 to TRBJ2-3, with a weak D call TRBD2 (6 bases). This CDR3 region has 12 residues. V lost 7 bases and J 7 bases, leaving 13 bases between the germline ends. Germline V gene data show CDR1 as SGDLS and CDR2 as YYNGEE. The CDR3 bases are TGTGCCAGCGGTCCGGGACTGAATACGCAGTATTTT. The encoded protein is CASGPGLNTQYF.

The rearrangement links TRBV7-2 to TRBJ2-7, with 15 bases that match TRBD2. This CDR3 region has 15 residues. Per the germline V gene, CDR1 is SGHTA and CDR2 is FQGNSA. Trimming removed 5 bases from V and 4 bases from J; junction bases left unmatched: 3. The CDR3 bases are TGTGCCAGCAGCCGAGGACTAGCGGGGGGGTACGAGCAGTACTTC. It codes for CASSRGLAGGYEQYF.

This rearrangement joins TRBV6-1 to TRBJ2-5; tentatively, D is TRBD1 (6 bases). The germline gives CDR1 MNHNS, CDR2 SASEGT. Trimming removed 5 bases from V and 1 base from J, with 11 bases in between. The CDR3 length is 14 residues. Here the CDR3 DNA reads TGTGCCAGCAGTCTCGACAGGACCCAAGAGACCCAGTACTTC. Amino acids: CASSLDRTQETQYF.

CDR3 in amino acids: CASSFATGTPRRETQYF. Here the CDR3 DNA reads TGCGCCAGCAGCTTCGCAACTGGGACACCTAGGAGGGAGACCCAGTACTTC. The chain uses TRBV5-1 and TRBJ2-5; maybe TRBD1 (6 bases). Germline lookup yields CDR1 SGHRS and CDR2 YFSETQ. CDR3 size: 17 residues. The germline V and J ends were trimmed by 2 bases and 5 bases, with 22 bases remaining between them.

This sequence joins TRBV7-8 and TRBJ2-2, with 9 bases matching TRBD1. Germline trimming cut 5 bases from V and 5 bases from J; bases unmatched to any gene: 9. The CDR3 runs 16 residues. Germline CDR1 SGHVS, CDR2 FQNEAQ. CDR3 residues: CASSLQTGGITGELFF. Written as DNA, the CDR3 is TGTGCCAGCAGCCTCCAGACAGGGGGTATAACCGGGGAGCTGTTTTTT.

V and J are TRBV19 and TRBJ1-2; 9 bases are a match to TRBD1. In germline, CDR1 is LNHDA, CDR2 SQIVND (reference sequence). The CDR3 contains 16 residues. Germline trimming cut 3 bases from V and 6 bases from J; bases unmatched to any gene: 11. DNA of the CDR3: TGTGCCAGTAGTATCACCTTTGGGACAGGGAGAGATGGCTACACCTTC. Translating gives CASSITFGTGRDGYTF. Full variable domain (outside the CDR3, taken from reference TRBV19 and TRBJ1-2): DGGITQSPKYLFRKEGQNVTLSCEQNLNHDAMYWYRQDPGQGLRLIYYSQIVNDFQKGDIAEGYSVSREKKESFPLTVTSAQKNPTAFYLCASSITFGTGRDGYTFGSGTRLTVV.

The chain joins TRBV18 to TRBJ1-5; no clear D gene. Germline V gene sequence: CDR1 KGHSH, CDR2 LQKENI. Trimming pared 4 bases from V and 4 bases from J, leaving 8 bases between. The CDR3 length is 13 residues. The CDR3 DNA reads TGTGCCAGCTCACTGGCAGATAATCAGCCCCAGCATTTT. Protein product: CASSLADNQPQHF. Variable domain in full (rest from reference TRBV18 and TRBJ1-5): NAGVMQNPRHLVRRRGQEARLRCSPMKGHSHVYWYRQLPEEGLKFMVYLQKENIIDESGMPKERFSAEFPKEGPSILRIQQVVRGDSAAYFCASSLADNQPQHFGDGTRLSIL.

The rearrangement uses TRBV4-1 and TRBJ1-6; D gene ambiguous. CDR1 MGHRA and CDR2 YSYEKL come from the germline V gene. V was cut by 6 bases and J by 6 bases, with 21 bases left in between. The length of the CDR3 is 17 residues. The chain's CDR3 is CASRPIANKEANSPLHF. CDR3 nucleotide sequence: TGCGCCAGCAGGCCGATAGCCAATAAAGAGGCTAATTCACCCCTCCACTTT.

In DNA, the CDR3 is TGTGCCAGCAGCTTTAATCGTGTAAACAATGAGCAGTTCTTC. Protein sequence: CASSFNRVNNEQFF. The chain couples TRBV7-2 to TRBJ2-1, with D hard to call. CDR3 length equals 14 residues. The V gene's germline CDR1 is SGHTA and CDR2 FQGNSA. Trimming shortened V by 3 bases and J by 5 bases, and 11 bases separated the two germline ends.

The table lists this clone with a few counts. The chain links TRBV14 to TRBJ1-2; D is ambiguous. Trimming pared 0 bases from V and 2 bases from J, leaving 7 bases between. CDR1 is SGHDN, CDR2 FVKESK, per germline. The CDR3 spans 14 residues. The CDR3 coding sequence is TGTGCCAGCAGCCAAGAACACAGAAACTATGGCTACACCTTC. Translated: CASSQEHRNYGYTF.